The T cell receptor beta chain described here comes from a study of shared clonotypes between healthy human individuals. For unsorted PBMC, 300 ng DNA per replicate equaled some 32,000 T cell genomes. Authors' data handling: Filtering differed for immunoSEQ, which gave only junction sequences without quality scores. Data came from immunoSEQ multiplex PCR; TCRdb stores just in-frame clones and leaves some out. The DNA gave D and trimming, while V, J and clone size come from that table. The sample shows approximately 460,000 clones, approximately 80% of them seen only once. This receptor was identified in a woman aged 40 to 49 in good health. Some clones in this sample may be carry-over from other donors' samples. The sample comprised PBMCs.

This chain's CDR3 is CATSRDLVSGANVLTF. In DNA, the CDR3 is TGTGCCACCAGCAGAGATTTGGTCTCTGGGGCCAACGTCCTGACTTTC. J is TRBJ2-6 and V is TRBV15; D is undetermined. Looked up from germline, CDR1 is LNHNV and CDR2 is YYDKDF (reference sequence). This CDR3 has 16 amino acids. Trimming removed 0 bases from V and 0 bases from J, with 6 bases in between.